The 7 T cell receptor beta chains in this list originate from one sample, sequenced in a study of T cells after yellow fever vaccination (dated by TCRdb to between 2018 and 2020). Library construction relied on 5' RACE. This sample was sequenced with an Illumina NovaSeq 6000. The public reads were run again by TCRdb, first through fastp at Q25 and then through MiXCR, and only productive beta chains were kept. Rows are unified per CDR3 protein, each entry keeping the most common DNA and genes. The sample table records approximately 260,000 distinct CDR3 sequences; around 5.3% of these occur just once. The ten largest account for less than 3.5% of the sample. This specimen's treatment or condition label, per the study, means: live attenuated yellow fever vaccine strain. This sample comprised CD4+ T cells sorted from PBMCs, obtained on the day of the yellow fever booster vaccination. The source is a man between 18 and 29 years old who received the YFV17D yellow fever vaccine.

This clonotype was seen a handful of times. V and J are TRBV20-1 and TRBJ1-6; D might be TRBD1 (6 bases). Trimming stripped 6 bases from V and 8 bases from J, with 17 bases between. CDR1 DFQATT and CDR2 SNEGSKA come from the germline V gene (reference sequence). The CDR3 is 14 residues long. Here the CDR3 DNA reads TGCAGTGCGTTCGACCAGGGGAAGTATTCACCCCTCCACTTT. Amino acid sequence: CSAFDQGKYSPLHF.

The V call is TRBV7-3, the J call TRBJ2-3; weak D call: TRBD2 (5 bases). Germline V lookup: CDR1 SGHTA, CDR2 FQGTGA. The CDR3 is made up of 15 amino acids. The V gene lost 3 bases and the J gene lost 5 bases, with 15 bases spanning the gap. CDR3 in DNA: TGTGCCAGCAGCTTTCTCGGCGGAGAGGGAGATACGCAGTATTTT. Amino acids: CASSFLGGEGDTQYF.

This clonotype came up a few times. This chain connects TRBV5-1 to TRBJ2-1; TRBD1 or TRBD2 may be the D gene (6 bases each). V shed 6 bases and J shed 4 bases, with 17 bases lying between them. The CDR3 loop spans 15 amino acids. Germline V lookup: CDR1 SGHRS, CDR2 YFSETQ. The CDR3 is CASTDRGGPYNEQFF. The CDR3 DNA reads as TGCGCCAGCACGGACAGAGGGGGGCCATACAATGAGCAGTTCTTC.

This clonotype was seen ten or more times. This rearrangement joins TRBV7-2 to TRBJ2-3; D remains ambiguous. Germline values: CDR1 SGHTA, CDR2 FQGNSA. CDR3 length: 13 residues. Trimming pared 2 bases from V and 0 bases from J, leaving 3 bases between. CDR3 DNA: TGTGCCAGCAGCTTATATAGCACAGATACGCAGTATTTT. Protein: CASSLYSTDTQYF.

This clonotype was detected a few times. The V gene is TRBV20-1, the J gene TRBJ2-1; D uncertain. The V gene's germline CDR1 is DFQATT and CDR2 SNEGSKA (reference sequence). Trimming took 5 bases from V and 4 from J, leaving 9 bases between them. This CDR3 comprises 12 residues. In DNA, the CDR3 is TGCAGTGCTCCACTCATTTACAATGAGCAGTTCTTC. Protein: CSAPLIYNEQFF.

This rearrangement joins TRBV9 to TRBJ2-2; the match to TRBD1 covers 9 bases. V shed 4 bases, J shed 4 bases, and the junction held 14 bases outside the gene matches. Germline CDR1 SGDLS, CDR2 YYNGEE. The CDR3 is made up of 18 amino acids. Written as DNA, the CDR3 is TGTGCCAGCAGCATCCGGGACAGGGCACTCGGTGGCACCGGGGAGCTGTTTTTT. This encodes CASSIRDRALGGTGELFF.

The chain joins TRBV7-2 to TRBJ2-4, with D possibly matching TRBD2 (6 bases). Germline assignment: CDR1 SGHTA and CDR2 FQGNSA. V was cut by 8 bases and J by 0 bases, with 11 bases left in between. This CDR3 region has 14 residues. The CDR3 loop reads CASGTGGAKNIQYF. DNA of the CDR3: TGTGCCAGCGGGACCGGGGGAGCCAAAAACATTCAGTACTTC.